This T cell receptor beta chain was captured by sequencing in a study of T cell clusters in autoimmune cytopenias. Overall study results and limits: Clustering suggested that physiological T cell clusters were missing in primary autoimmune cytopenia patients. Functional roles of the in silico T cell clusters still await experimental validation. TRB repertoire shifts in secondary cytopenia and chronic lymphocytic leukemia mostly reflected lymphoma, not autoimmunity.

Of note for this clonotype: Its target is unknown.

Each sample's input was roughly 230 ng genomic DNA, 38,000 or so genome equivalents. The CDR3 totals 13 residues. The germline gives CDR1 SGHTA, CDR2 FQGNSA. TRB rearrangements were amplified by touch-down multiplex PCR with mixed TRB-A/B primers. From its re-call of the multiplex PCR reads, TCRdb lists each CDR3 protein once, without DNA. The table lists under 4,500 distinct CDR3 sequences. Sequencing was performed on peripheral blood. This receptor was obtained from a human donor with an autoimmune cytopenia or autoimmune hepatitis (not recorded which). This chain uses TRBV7-2 with TRBJ2-5; there is no DNA to check the TCRdb D call of TRBD2. The CDR3: CASSLTSASAQYF. Full variable domain (outside the CDR3, taken from reference TRBV7-2 and TRBJ2-5): GAGVSQSPSNKVTEKGKDVELRCDPISGHTALYWYRQSLGQGLEFLIYFQGNSAPDKSGLPSDRFSAERTGGSVSTLTIQRTQQEDSAVYLCASSLTSASAQYFGPGTRLLVL.